The next 24 T cell receptor beta chains were all read from a single sample in a study of T cells expressing NK-cell markers. Reanalyzing the 5' RACE reads, TCRdb keeps one entry per CDR3 protein, without DNA. The sample shows about 260,000 distinct CDR3 sequences, and roughly 4.2% sits with its ten largest clones. Sequencing used blood T cells: a sorted CD56 or NKG2C T cell subset, CD4+ or CD8+ T cells, or bulk PBMC T cells (not recorded which). The origin of the receptors is a woman between 18 and 69 years old in good health.

The rearrangement joins TRBV24-1 to TRBJ2-5; TCRdb's D gene call, TRBD1, goes unchecked for lack of DNA. The germline CDR1 and CDR2 sequences are KGHDR and SFDVKD. The CDR3 consists of 15 residues. This CDR3 reads CATGSFRGTQETQYF.

The chain is built from TRBV3-1 and TRBJ2-7; TCRdb indicates TRBD2, and absent DNA this call remains unverified. CDR1 is LGHDT, CDR2 YNNKEL, per germline (reference sequence). The length of the CDR3 is 15 residues. The CDR3 loop reads CASSQESGLTYEQYF.

The rearrangement uses TRBV11-2 and TRBJ2-7; TCRdb indicates TRBD2, and absent DNA this call remains unverified. This CDR3 has 18 amino acids. Germline assignment: CDR1 SGHAT and CDR2 FQNNGV. CDR3 sequence: CASSLDFLGVPPFYEQYF.

V usage is TRBV5-1 and J usage is TRBJ2-1; TCRdb indicates TRBD1, and absent DNA this call remains unverified. Germline V gives CDR1 SGHRS, CDR2 YFSETQ. This CDR3 has 13 residues. The CDR3 here is CASSPGTSDEQFF.

This chain uses TRBV7-9 with TRBJ2-3. Germline-derived CDR1 and CDR2 are SEHNR and FQNEAQ (reference sequence). This CDR3 has 16 amino acids. The CDR3 region is CASSLSTTRNTDTQYF.

The chain carries TRBV7-2 and TRBJ2-5; TCRdb's D call of TRBD1 is untestable without DNA. The germline CDR1 and CDR2 sequences are SGHTA and FQGNSA. The CDR3 has 15 amino acids. CDR3 amino acids: CASSLGQVPQETQYF.

This rearrangement joins TRBV20-1 to TRBJ2-3; the TRBD2 assignment by TCRdb is unverifiable without DNA. This CDR3 is 14 amino acids long. Looked up from germline, CDR1 is DFQATT and CDR2 is SNEGSKA (reference sequence). CDR3 sequence reads: CSARGGIGTDTQYF.

The V and J genes are TRBV7-9 and TRBJ1-2; TCRdb calls TRBD1, which cannot be checked without DNA. Germline CDR1 reads SEHNR; CDR2 reads FQNEAQ (reference sequence). This CDR3 has 16 amino acids. The CDR3 loop is CASSRNRGLTNYGYTF.

The chain carries TRBV4-1 and TRBJ2-2; TCRdb calls TRBD1, which cannot be checked without DNA. The CDR3 consists of 15 residues. Germline V CDR1 and CDR2: MGHRA, YSYEKL. The CDR3 sequence: CASRRLGGRTGELFF.

The CDR3: CASSIPGHKGGYTF. This chain links TRBV7-2 with TRBJ1-2; the TCRdb D gene call, TRBD1, has no DNA to confirm it. From germline, CDR1 is SGHTA and CDR2 FQGNSA. This CDR3 comprises 14 residues.

The J gene is TRBJ1-3, the V gene TRBV7-6; TCRdb reports TRBD1, a call that lacks DNA to check it against. Looked up from germline, CDR1 is SGHVS and CDR2 is FNYEAQ. The CDR3 extends over 16 amino acids. The CDR3 spells CASSLFRGANGNTIYF.

The chain carries TRBV5-1 and TRBJ2-7; TCRdb's D call of TRBD1 is untestable without DNA. The CDR3 has 15 residues. In germline, CDR1 is SGHRS, CDR2 YFSETQ. The chain's CDR3 is CASSWALTGIYEQYF.

The CDR3 protein is CASSFQGNNSPLHF. The chain employs TRBV12-3 or TRBV12-4 and TRBJ1-6. There are 14 residues in the CDR3.

The chain joins TRBV20-1 to TRBJ2-7; TCRdb lists TRBD2, though no DNA is available to test this call. The CDR3 totals 14 residues. Germline lookup yields CDR1 DFQATT and CDR2 SNEGSKA (reference sequence). CDR3 loop: CSARGRGRNYEQYF.

V gene TRBV5-1 combines with J gene TRBJ2-5; TCRdb's D call of TRBD1 is untestable without DNA. Per germline, CDR1 SGHRS and CDR2 YFSETQ. The CDR3 is 14 residues long. CDR3 in amino acids: CASSLEGLAETQYF.

This rearrangement joins TRBV12-3 or TRBV12-4 to TRBJ1-4; TCRdb calls TRBD1, which cannot be checked without DNA. The CDR3 is 15 amino acids. CDR3 amino acids: CASSLQGSKNEKLFF.

The V call is TRBV6-5, the J call TRBJ2-1. This CDR3 comprises 12 residues. CDR1 and CDR2 (germline): MNHEY, SVGAGI. This chain's CDR3 is CASRTNYNEQFF.

This chain links TRBV6-1 with TRBJ2-6. Germline assignment: CDR1 MNHNS and CDR2 SASEGT. The CDR3 runs 15 residues. The CDR3: CASILQGSGANVLTF.

The rearrangement joins TRBV12-3 or TRBV12-4 to TRBJ1-5; the D call from TCRdb, TRBD1, cannot be confirmed without DNA. There are 15 residues in the CDR3. Here the CDR3 reads CASSDRDGGNQPQHF.

This chain's CDR3 is CAISVLAGGQINEQFF. This sequence joins TRBV10-3 and TRBJ2-1; TCRdb designates TRBD2, a call that cannot be tested without DNA. The germline CDR1 and CDR2 sequences are ENHRY and SYGVKD. The CDR3 is 16 amino acids.

V and J are TRBV4-3 and TRBJ1-2; without DNA, the TCRdb call of TRBD1 cannot be checked. Germline CDR1 LGHNA, CDR2 YSLEER. This CDR3 is 14 amino acids long. CDR3 sequence reads: CASRPQGASYGYTF.

The V and J genes are TRBV28 and TRBJ2-7. This CDR3 spans 11 amino acids. Germline loops: CDR1 MDHEN, CDR2 SYDVKM. CDR3 sequence reads: CASSGDLGQYF.

CDR3 region: CSARDPSGRGNEQFF. V gene TRBV20-1 combines with J gene TRBJ2-1; TCRdb outputs TRBD2, but without DNA this stays unchecked. This CDR3 has 15 amino acids. CDR1 and CDR2 (germline): DFQATT, SNEGSKA (reference sequence).

CDR3: CSLGHPPKNIQYF. V usage is TRBV20-1 and J usage is TRBJ2-4; TCRdb proposes TRBD1, but this gene call is untestable without DNA. CDR3 length: 13 residues. The germline CDR1 and CDR2 sequences are DFQATT and SNEGSKA (reference sequence).